One TCR beta chain is described in this entry. Its matching antigen is unknown. These data belong to a study of T cell responses to AZD1222 COVID-19 vaccine. General study points: At baseline, just six AZD1222 recipients tested seropositive. Along spike, vaccine-associated CD4 TCRs were found throughout, with dominance at 160-218 and 743-854.

The assay was immunoSEQ multiplex PCR, and TCRdb's table has in-frame clones only and misses some. The table shows around 200,000 clones, with under 95% occurring only once. CDR1 is LNHNV, CDR2 YYDKDF, per germline (reference sequence). This CDR3 is built from 15 residues. Trimming pared 0 bases from V and 4 bases from J, leaving 10 bases between. This TCR was sampled from an adult who received the AZD1222 COVID-19 vaccine. This chain connects TRBV15 to TRBJ1-3; a weak D match, TRBD1 (5 bases). Here the sequenced sample was peripheral blood, taken 28 days after the second AZD1222 dose. CDR3 sequence (DNA): TGTGCCACCAGCAGAGACCCCGGGACCGGAAACACCATATATTTT. Protein sequence: CATSRDPGTGNTIYF.